This TCR beta chain is from a study of Tregs in tolerant kidney transplant recipients. Study-wide points: The most relevant donor-specific Treg TCRbeta repertoire apparently came from expansion with activated donor B cells.

Concerning this clone itself: Its antigen is currently unknown.

The CDR3 sequence is 18 residues long. Per germline, CDR1 SEHNR and CDR2 FQNEAQ (reference sequence). With 4 bases clipped from V and 2 bases from J, the junction kept 14 bases outside the gene matches. Unstimulated Tregs (CD4+CD25+CD127-) and CD4+CD25- non-Tregs were sorted from PBMCs. The method was immunoSEQ multiplex PCR; TCRdb's version includes in-frame clones alone and lacks a portion of them. In the table there are more than 95,000 clones, around 94% of which are singletons. The specimen was CD4+ T cells from blood. The rearrangement uses TRBV7-9 and TRBJ2-3, with 8 bases aligning to TRBD1. This clonotype was obtained from a human donor in good health. The CDR3 sequence: CASSSDRASAPFTDTQYF. CDR3 nucleotide sequence: TGTGCCAGCAGCTCGGACAGGGCCTCGGCACCCTTCACAGATACGCAGTATTTT. The full variable domain, rest sourced from reference TRBV7-9 and TRBJ2-3, is DTGVSQNPRHKITKRGQNVTFRCDPISEHNRLYWYRQTLGQGPEFLTYFQNEAQLEKSRLLSDRFSAERPKGSFSTLEIQRTEQGDSAMYLCASSSDRASAPFTDTQYFGPGTRLTVL.